The 7 T cell receptor beta chains reported below all come from one sample, sequenced in a study of cytomegalovirus exposure and HLA in healthy donors. Method: immunoSEQ multiplex PCR; TCRdb's copy keeps in-frame clones and lacks some. The table shows about 200,000 clones, with over 80% occurring only once. Sequenced sample: PBMCs. The origin of the receptors is a woman aged 18-29 years in good health and CMV-seronegative.

This clone showed up just once. The CDR3 DNA is TGTGCCAGCAGCTTAACAGGGGACTACAATGAGCAGTTCTTC. Translation: CASSLTGDYNEQFF. This chain uses TRBV11-3 with TRBJ2-1; 7 bases map to TRBD1. The trim removed 2 bases at V and 3 bases at J, leaving 1 base unmatched. Germline CDR1 reads SGHNT; CDR2 reads YENEEA. CDR3 length: 14 residues.

The rearrangement joins TRBV5-1 to TRBJ2-3; tentative D call: TRBD2 (6 bases). Germline V gene lookup returns CDR1 SGHRS and CDR2 YFSETQ. Trimming took 0 bases from V and 6 from J, leaving 11 bases between them. The CDR3 loop spans 14 amino acids. The DNA for the CDR3 is TGCGCCAGCAGCTTGGGGCGGGAAAGGGATACGCAGTATTTT. Translation gives CASSLGRERDTQYF.

The J gene is TRBJ2-4, the V gene TRBV11-2, with D maybe TRBD2 (6 bases). Germline CDR1 reads SGHAT; CDR2 reads FQNNGV. Trimming shortened V by 1 base and J by 8 bases, and 12 bases separated the two germline ends. The CDR3 runs to 14 residues. Here the CDR3 DNA reads TGTGCCAGCAGCTTAGCCTTTCGGAGGGACATTCAGTACTTC. Translation gives CASSLAFRRDIQYF.

The V gene is TRBV5-6, the J gene TRBJ1-2; TRBD1 agrees at 10 bases. The CDR3 has 15 amino acids. V shed 4 bases, J shed 4 bases, and the junction held 7 bases outside the gene matches. The germline V gene has CDR1 SGHDT and CDR2 YYEEEE. The CDR3 region is CASSVRDRGPYGYTF. The CDR3 DNA sequence: TGTGCCAGCAGCGTCCGGGACAGGGGACCCTATGGCTACACCTTC.

This clone was found a few times. This chain connects TRBV28 to TRBJ1-2; D not certain. The CDR3 spans 12 residues. CDR1 and CDR2 (germline): MDHEN, SYDVKM. Trimming took 11 bases from V and 1 from J, leaving 11 bases between them. The CDR3 coding sequence is TGTGCCCTAGGACCCCTTAACTATGGCTACACCTTC. Translated, it gives CALGPLNYGYTF.

This chain links TRBV4-1 with TRBJ2-7; either TRBD1 or TRBD2 may supply D (5 bases each). V dropped 0 bases and J dropped 3 bases, with 9 bases sitting between them. Germline V gives CDR1 MGHRA, CDR2 YSYEKL. CDR3 length equals 14 residues. The CDR3 DNA reads TGCGCCAGCAGCCAAGATCTGAGGGGCTACGAGCAGTACTTC. It encodes CASSQDLRGYEQYF.

This clone has just one count. The chain links TRBV7-9 to TRBJ2-5; D unresolved. The V gene's germline CDR1 is SEHNR and CDR2 FQNEAQ (reference sequence). V was cut by 3 bases and J by 4 bases, with 9 bases left in between. The CDR3 sequence is 13 residues long. CDR3 coding DNA: TGTGCCAGCAGCTTGGGTAGGCCAGAGACCCAGTACTTC. It encodes CASSLGRPETQYF.